The 27 T cell receptor beta chains presented below share a single source sample, sequenced in a study of blood T cells in healthy people across ages. A second PCR, run for about 6 to 11 cycles, used a sample-barcoded 5' primer plus a J-beta primer mix. Using its own MiXCR run on the 5' RACE reads, TCRdb lists one record per CDR3 protein. This table holds over a million distinct CDR3 sequences, around 27% found once. The data were also submitted as part of a second study, on T cells of mothers and their children.

The source material was blood. The receptors shown here come from a girl aged 2 to 9 in good health.

The CDR3 sequence is CASSQVAHTEAFF. CDR3 DNA: TGTGCCAGCAGCCAAGTAGCGCACACTGAAGCTTTCTTT. The chain employs TRBV3-1 and TRBJ1-1; D is uncertain. Germline-derived CDR1 and CDR2 are LGHDT and YNNKEL (reference sequence). Trimming left V 1 base short and J 3 bases short, with 6 bases between. The CDR3 sequence is 13 residues long.

The gene calls are TRBV12-3 or TRBV12-4 and TRBJ1-4; no firm D call. Trimming left V 5 bases short and J 7 bases short, with 17 bases between. The CDR3 is 15 residues long. CDR3 sequence: CASSAQVGIVEKLFF. In DNA form, the CDR3 reads TGTGCCAGCAGTGCGCAGGTCGGGATTGTTGAAAAACTGTTTTTT.

V is TRBV7-9 and J is TRBJ2-1; the match to TRBD2 covers 8 bases. The CDR3 is made up of 16 amino acids. CDR1 and CDR2 (germline): SEHNR, FQNEAQ (reference sequence). Unmatched junction bases numbered 14, after V lost 5 bases and J lost 8 bases. As DNA, the CDR3 is TGTGCCAGCAGCCCCTTAGCGGGAACGGGGTGGGATGAGCAGTTCTTC. It codes for CASSPLAGTGWDEQFF.

This sequence joins TRBV3-1 and TRBJ2-6, with no clear D. Looked up from germline, CDR1 is LGHDT and CDR2 is YNNKEL (reference sequence). This CDR3 is 15 amino acids long. Trimming removed 5 bases from V and 0 bases from J, with 8 bases in between. The chain's CDR3 is CASSIQSSGANVLTF. For the CDR3, the DNA is TGTGCCAGCAGCATACAGAGCTCTGGGGCCAACGTCCTGACTTTC.

The chain couples TRBV28 to TRBJ2-5, with 9 bases that match TRBD2. The CDR3 spans 15 residues. Germline V gene sequence: CDR1 MDHEN, CDR2 SYDVKM. Trimming removed 5 bases from V and 5 bases from J; junction bases left unmatched: 9. The CDR3 nucleotides read TGTGCCAGCAGTGGCCCTAGCGGGACGGGGGAGACCCAGTACTTC. This sequence encodes CASSGPSGTGETQYF.

As DNA, the CDR3 is TGCAGTGCTAGGCAGGACAGGGGGCCGATCGGGGAGCTGTTTTTT. Translating it yields CSARQDRGPIGELFF. The rearrangement joins TRBV20-1 to TRBJ2-2; 11 bases line up with TRBD1. V shed 3 bases, J shed 7 bases, and the junction held 7 bases outside the gene matches. Germline CDR1 reads DFQATT; CDR2 reads SNEGSKA (reference sequence). The length of the CDR3 is 15 residues.

The chain couples TRBV7-3 to TRBJ2-5; unclear D gene. There are 17 residues in the CDR3. Deletions cut 0 bases from V and 5 bases from J, with 19 bases between. The germline V gene has CDR1 SGHTA and CDR2 FQGTGA. The CDR3 sequence: CASSLTMPLKLGETQYF. The CDR3 nucleotides read TGTGCCAGCAGCTTAACCATGCCTCTCAAACTGGGGGAGACCCAGTACTTC.

There are a few counts of this clonotype. The chain joins TRBV28 to TRBJ2-5, with 9 bases that match TRBD1. The DNA matches TRBJ2-7 better at its end, which makes the J call doubtful. Germline V gives CDR1 MDHEN, CDR2 SYDVKM. The CDR3 has 15 residues. CDR3 region: CASSLPGQGRDEQYF. The CDR3 region has the DNA TGTGCCAGCAGCCTTCCGGGACAGGGTCGCGACGAGCAGTACTTC.

CDR3 protein: CASSFDVMIEQFF. For the CDR3, the DNA is TGTGCCAGCAGCTTCGACGTTATGATTGAGCAGTTCTTC. V is TRBV11-1 and J is TRBJ2-1; no reliable D call. The CDR3 runs 13 residues. Trimming left V 3 bases short and J 9 bases short, with 12 bases between. The germline V gene encodes CDR1 SGHAT and CDR2 FQDESV (reference sequence). Filled out from reference TRBV11-1 and TRBJ2-1, the complete variable domain reads EAEVAQSPRYKITEKSQAVAFWCDPISGHATLYWYRQILGQGPELLVQFQDESVVDDSQLPKDRFSAERLKGVDSTLKIQPAELGDSAMYLCASSFDVMIEQFFGPGTRLTVL.

This clonotype was counted only a few times. The rearrangement joins TRBV7-9 to TRBJ2-7; a weak D match, TRBD2 (5 bases). Trimming pared 2 bases from V and 2 bases from J, leaving 13 bases between. CDR3 length: 15 amino acids. Germline lookup yields CDR1 SEHNR and CDR2 FQNEAQ (reference sequence). Here the CDR3 DNA reads TGTGCCAGCAGCTTAAGTGAGAAGGAGGCCTACGAGCAGTACTTC. It translates to CASSLSEKEAYEQYF. The whole variable domain, remainder taken from reference TRBV7-9 and TRBJ2-7, is DTGVSQNPRHKITKRGQNVTFRCDPISEHNRLYWYRQTLGQGPEFLTYFQNEAQLEKSRLLSDRFSAERPKGSFSTLEIQRTEQGDSAMYLCASSLSEKEAYEQYFGPGTRLTVT.

This chain joins TRBV7-9 and TRBJ2-1; D is undetermined. Trimming pared 0 bases from V and 7 bases from J, leaving 10 bases between. Germline CDR1 reads SEHNR; CDR2 reads FQNEAQ (reference sequence). The CDR3 length is 14 residues. CDR3 amino acids: CASSLAPPWNEQFF. CDR3 coding DNA: TGTGCCAGCAGCTTAGCCCCCCCGTGGAATGAGCAGTTCTTC.

The genes are TRBV7-9 and TRBJ2-5; 8 bases line up with TRBD1. The trim removed 3 bases at V and 3 bases at J, leaving 6 bases unmatched. The CDR3 runs 15 residues. Germline assignment: CDR1 SEHNR and CDR2 FQNEAQ (reference sequence). Here the CDR3 DNA reads TGTGCCAGCAGCTTCCGGGACAGGATAGAAGAGACCCAGTACTTC. Its protein product is CASSFRDRIEETQYF.

This clonotype was counted between two and nine times. This rearrangement joins TRBV10-3 to TRBJ1-2; 9 bases line up with TRBD1. The ends lost 0 bases at V and 8 bases at J; junction bases unmatched: 10. CDR1 is ENHRY, CDR2 SYGVKD, per germline. The CDR3 runs to 16 residues. CDR3: CAISESSSGTGSGYTF. The CDR3 DNA is TGTGCCATCAGTGAGTCGAGTTCCGGGACAGGGAGCGGCTACACCTTC.

This clonotype was seen only a few times. One junction end does not reproduce the germline sequence, and a read error may be involved. The chain couples TRBV29-1 to TRBJ2-5; TRBD2 matches at 7 bases. This CDR3 region has 15 residues. Germline CDR1 and CDR2: SQVTM and ANQGSEA. The CDR3 spells CSVEGTRRNHETQYF. The CDR3 coding sequence is TGCAGCGTTGAAGGGACTAGGCGTAACCATGAGACCCAGTACTTC.

This clonotype showed up just a few times. This chain uses TRBV5-1 with TRBJ2-1; 8 bases match TRBD2. The germline gives CDR1 SGHRS, CDR2 YFSETQ. This CDR3 region has 15 residues. With V trimmed by 0 bases and J by 6 bases, 5 bases remained unmatched. CDR3 bases: TGCGCCAGCAGCTTGGCCGGGACTAGGTTCAATGAGCAGTTCTTC. Amino acids: CASSLAGTRFNEQFF.

V gene TRBV3-1 combines with J gene TRBJ1-6, with D possibly TRBD1 on 5 matching bases. The CDR3 spans 13 residues. Germline V gene data show CDR1 as LGHDT and CDR2 as YNNKEL (reference sequence). Trimming stripped 2 bases from V and 8 bases from J, with 7 bases between. CDR3 protein: CASSQKGDSPLHF. The CDR3 nucleotides read TGTGCCAGCAGCCAAAAAGGGGATTCACCCCTCCACTTT.

In this sample, this clonotype turned up many times. V and J are TRBV9 and TRBJ2-4, with D possibly TRBD2 on 5 matching bases. V was cut by 4 bases and J by 2 bases, with 7 bases left in between. The CDR3 contains 13 residues. Per germline, CDR1 SGDLS and CDR2 YYNGEE. CDR3 DNA: TGTGCCAGCAGCTCGGGGTCCAAAAACATTCAGTACTTC. Protein: CASSSGSKNIQYF.

This clonotype was recorded only once. The chain links TRBV12-3 or TRBV12-4 to TRBJ1-1; D is uncertain. The CDR3 consists of 12 residues. V lost 2 bases to trimming and J lost 6 bases, with 7 bases between them. The CDR3 DNA reads as TGTGCCAGCAGTTTAACATCAGCTGAAGCTTTCTTT. Translating it yields CASSLTSAEAFF.

A few counts support this clonotype. The chain recombines TRBV21-1 with TRBJ1-4; the table's TRBD1 call for D was not verified on the DNA. TRBV21-1 is a pseudogene segment. The CDR3 loop spans 16 amino acids. CDR3 sequence reads: CASSKKGEPHFIKLFF. Written as DNA, the CDR3 is TGTGCCAGCAGCAAAAAAGGGGAGCCCCATTTCATTAAACTGTTTTTT.

The table lists this clonotype with a few counts. This rearrangement joins TRBV20-1 to TRBJ2-1; maybe TRBD2 (6 bases). The germline V gene has CDR1 DFQATT and CDR2 SNEGSKA (reference sequence). This CDR3 is 14 amino acids long. V gave up 1 base and J gave up 6 bases, with 13 bases separating them. DNA of the CDR3: TGCAGTGCTAGAGCGGACTATAGCCTCAATGAGCAGTTCTTC. It yields the protein CSARADYSLNEQFF.

This chain connects TRBV7-2 to TRBJ2-3; the match to TRBD2 covers 12 bases. The CDR3 is made up of 16 amino acids. The V segment lost 6 bases and the J segment 4 bases; nucleotides outside the gene matches: 8. Germline CDR1 and CDR2: SGHTA and FQGNSA. The CDR3 DNA is TGTGCCAGCAGTTCGACTAGCGGGGGAGCCGCAGATACGCAGTATTTT. This gives the protein CASSSTSGGAADTQYF.

This clonotype was counted only a few times. This chain joins TRBV6-1 and TRBJ2-5, with TRBD1 matching 7 bases. The DNA end lines up better with TRBJ2-1; the J call may be wrong. The CDR3 is 15 residues long. The V gene's germline CDR1 is MNHNS and CDR2 SASEGT. The CDR3 nucleotides read TGTGCCAGCAGTGAAGATGGGACAGACTACAATGAGCAGTTCTTC. This codes for CASSEDGTDYNEQFF.

This clonotype was observed at least ten times. V is TRBV5-1 and J is TRBJ2-5; TRBD1 is a possible D gene (5 bases). CDR3 length equals 14 residues. The ends were cut back, 0 bases at V and 1 base at J, with 7 bases in the middle. The germline V gene has CDR1 SGHRS and CDR2 YFSETQ. As DNA, the CDR3 is TGCGCCAGCAGCTTGGTAGGGGCCCAAGAGACCCAGTACTTC. This gives the protein CASSLVGAQETQYF.

The chain carries TRBV14 and TRBJ2-7; D is unresolved. Trimming left V 0 bases short and J 7 bases short, with 19 bases between. CDR3 length: 16 amino acids. CDR1 and CDR2 from the germline V gene are SGHDN and FVKESK. The CDR3 loop reads CASSQDLAVTPGEQYF. The CDR3 DNA reads as TGTGCCAGCAGCCAAGATCTCGCGGTAACACCTGGGGAGCAGTACTTC. Full variable domain (missing parts from reference TRBV14 and TRBJ2-7): EAGVTQFPSHSVIEKGQTVTLRCDPISGHDNLYWYRRVMGKEIKFLLHFVKESKQDESGMPNNRFLAERTGGTYSTLKVQPAELEDSGVYFCASSQDLAVTPGEQYFGPGTRLTVT.

The rearrangement joins TRBV5-6 to TRBJ2-3, with a possible D match to TRBD2 (6 bases). The CDR3 spans 12 residues. Germline CDR1 and CDR2: SGHDT and YYEEEE. V shed 4 bases and J shed 6 bases, with 9 bases lying between them. The CDR3 coding sequence is TGTGCCAGCAGCAACAGCGGGGATACGCAGTATTTT. It translates to CASSNSGDTQYF.

In this sample, this clonotype turned up a few times. This chain connects TRBV28 to TRBJ2-5; perhaps TRBD2 as D (5 bases). The CDR3 loop spans 15 amino acids. Deletions cut 5 bases from V and 3 bases from J, with 16 bases between. The germline V gene encodes CDR1 MDHEN and CDR2 SYDVKM. CDR3 sequence: CASSGSGPPKETQYF. The CDR3 DNA is TGTGCCAGCAGTGGGAGTGGCCCACCCAAAGAGACCCAGTACTTC.

The sample holds a few counts of this clonotype. The V and J genes are TRBV4-2 and TRBJ2-5, with D uncertain. The J call is in doubt because the DNA end fits TRBJ2-7 better. Germline CDR1 LGHNA, CDR2 YNFKEQ. CDR3 length equals 14 residues. The CDR3 coding sequence is TGTGCCAGCAGCAAAAATCCGGATCCCTACGAGCAGTACTTC. It codes for CASSKNPDPYEQYF.